These 10 T cell receptor beta chains were sequenced from one sample in a study of blood T cell repertoires in COVID-19. Assay used: immunoSEQ multiplex PCR; TCRdb lists only in-frame clones, some missing. The sample includes roughly 350,000 clones, approximately 87% seen only once; the top ten take roughly 4.1%. The sample taken for sequencing was peripheral blood. These TCRs come from a woman aged 50 to 60 with active or convalescent COVID-19.

This clone was observed a handful of times. CDR3 amino acids: CASSPLAGNYNEQFF. CDR3 bases: TGTGCCAGCAGCCCACTAGCGGGTAACTACAATGAGCAGTTCTTC. The chain uses TRBV28 and TRBJ2-1, with TRBD2 matching over 9 bases. This CDR3 has 15 amino acids. J gave up 3 bases and V 6 bases, and 6 bases lay outside the gene matches. CDR1 and CDR2 from the germline V gene are MDHEN and SYDVKM.

V is TRBV24-1 and J is TRBJ2-2; no reliable D call. This CDR3 has 13 residues. Germline V gives CDR1 KGHDR, CDR2 SFDVKD. V lost 5 bases and J lost 2, with 5 bases in between. The CDR3 here is CATSAFNTGELFF. DNA of the CDR3: TGTGCCACCAGTGCCTTTAACACCGGGGAGCTGTTTTTT.

The genes are TRBV2 and TRBJ1-2; D is perhaps TRBD1 (6 bases). Looked up from germline, CDR1 is SNHLY and CDR2 is FYNNEI. This CDR3 has 14 amino acids. Trimming removed 8 bases at V and 8 bases at J, with 21 bases between. CDR3 sequence: CASRGTGRLRGYTF. The CDR3 bases are TGTGCCAGCCGGGGAACAGGGCGGTTGCGGGGCTACACCTTC.

The chain has TRBV30 and TRBJ1-2; no reliable D call. Trimming took off 2 bases at V and 3 bases at J, with 16 bases between the two ends. The CDR3 loop spans 15 amino acids. Germline values: CDR1 GTSNPN, CDR2 SVGIG (reference sequence). The CDR3 DNA is TGTGCCTGGAGTCCGGGTCCCACCGGAGACTATGGCTACACCTTC. This encodes CAWSPGPTGDYGYTF.

About this clone: One junction end disagrees with the germline gene, perhaps due to a read error. The V call is TRBV11-2, the J call TRBJ2-7; TRBD1 agrees at 8 bases. The CDR3 spans 16 residues. Germline values: CDR1 SGHAT, CDR2 FQNNGV. The CDR3 reads CASNLDLFRGLNEQYF. CDR3 in DNA: TGTGCCAGCAACTTAGATCTGTTCAGGGGGCTGAACGAGCAGTACTTC. Full variable domain (missing parts from reference TRBV11-2 and TRBJ2-7): EAGVAQSPRYKIIEKRQSVAFWCNPISGHATLYWYQQILGQGPKLLIQFQNNGVVDDSQLPKDRFSAERLKGVDSTLKIQPAKLEDSAVYLCASNLDLFRGLNEQYFGPGTRLTVT.

The chain joins TRBV30 to TRBJ1-1; D is uncertain. Germline V gives CDR1 GTSNPN, CDR2 SVGIG (reference sequence). Trimming shortened V by 3 bases and J by 7 bases, and 9 bases separated the two germline ends. The CDR3 covers 11 residues. The CDR3 spells CAWRERGEAFF. CDR3 in DNA: TGTGCCTGGAGAGAGCGCGGTGAAGCTTTCTTT.

This clone was seen a single time. The chain links TRBV9 to TRBJ2-1; D might be TRBD1 (6 bases). The V and J ends lost 6 bases and 0 bases respectively, with 10 bases between them. CDR1 is SGDLS and CDR2 is YYNGEE in the germline V gene. The CDR3 sequence is 14 residues long. As DNA, the CDR3 is TGTGCCAGCACCAGGGGTGGCTCCTACAATGAGCAGTTCTTC. This codes for CASTRGGSYNEQFF. Full variable domain (missing parts from reference TRBV9 and TRBJ2-1): DSGVTQTPKHLITATGQRVTLRCSPRSGDLSVYWYQQSLDQGLQFLIQYYNGEERAKGNILERFSAQQFPDLHSELNLSSLELGDSALYFCASTRGGSYNEQFFGPGTRLTVL.

This clone was detected only a few times. The chain has TRBV5-1 and TRBJ1-4; D gene uncertain. Trimming removed 5 bases at V and 0 bases at J, with 11 bases between. CDR1 is SGHRS, CDR2 YFSETQ, per germline. The CDR3 sequence is 15 residues long. The CDR3 nucleotides are TGCGCCAGCAGTAATGGCCATGCAACTAATGAAAAACTGTTTTTT. It yields the protein CASSNGHATNEKLFF.

The chain combines TRBV7-2 with TRBJ1-4; perhaps TRBD1 as D (5 bases). The V end lost 5 bases, the J end lost 5 bases, and 18 bases lay between the germline ends. CDR1 and CDR2 (germline): SGHTA, FQGNSA. The CDR3 consists of 16 residues. CDR3 nucleotides: TGTGCCAGCAGCCCACAGGCATTGGCAATCAATGAAAAACTGTTTTTT. It is translated as CASSPQALAINEKLFF.

The J gene is TRBJ2-2, the V gene TRBV27; TRBD2 matches 7 bases. The J segment lost 5 bases and the V segment lost 5 bases, leaving 14 bases of the junction unmatched. Looked up from germline, CDR1 is MNHEY and CDR2 is SMNVEV (reference sequence). The length of the CDR3 is 17 residues. The CDR3 DNA follows: TGTGCCAGCAGTACGACCCTAGCGGCCCTTTCAACCGGGGAGCTGTTTTTT. Its translation is CASSTTLAALSTGELFF.